This paragraph reports one T cell receptor beta chain. As processed by the authors: How many nucleated cells were present was estimated from reference gene primer amplification. TCRdb's table, derived via immunoSEQ multiplex PCR, lists solely in-frame clones and lacks some. That table supplies the V and J calls and clone size; D and trimming were determined from the DNA. The sample holds some 110,000 clones; 85% are singletons and the top ten take more than 4%. The sample is drawn from a study of blood T cell repertoires in COVID-19. As for the study in general: Sites in the United States, Italy and Spain provided acute and convalescent COVID-19 samples. The cDNA or gDNA used as material had been derived from T cells, B-cell-depleted T cells, or PBMCs.

The ends lost 5 bases at V and 6 bases at J; junction bases unmatched: 6. CDR1 and CDR2 (germline): LGHDT, YNNKEL (reference sequence). CDR3 length: 15 amino acids. The receptor was derived from a man over 45 with acute or convalescent COVID-19. This chain uses TRBV3-1 (or the pseudogene TRBV3-2) with TRBJ2-7, with 14 bases lining up with TRBD2. Material for sequencing was peripheral blood. CDR3 DNA sequence: TGTGCCAGCAGCTTTGGGACTAGCGGGAGCCGCGAGCAGTACTTC. Residues: CASSFGTSGSREQYF.